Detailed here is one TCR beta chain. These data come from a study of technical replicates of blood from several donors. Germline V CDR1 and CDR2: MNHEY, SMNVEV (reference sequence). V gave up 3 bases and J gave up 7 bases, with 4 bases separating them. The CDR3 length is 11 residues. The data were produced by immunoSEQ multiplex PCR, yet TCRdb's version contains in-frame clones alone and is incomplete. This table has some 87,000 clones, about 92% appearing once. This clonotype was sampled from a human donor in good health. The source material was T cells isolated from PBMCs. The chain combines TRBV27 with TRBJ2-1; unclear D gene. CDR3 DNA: TGTGCCAGCAGTTTCGGGAATGAGCAGTTCTTC. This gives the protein CASSFGNEQFF.